These 20 T cell receptor beta chains were sequenced from one sample in a study of blood T cell repertoires in COVID-19. Libraries were prepared by immunoSEQ multiplex PCR; TCRdb keeps only in-frame clonotypes and omits some of them. The repertoire holds 120,000 or so clones, with approximately 82% as singletons. Sequencing was done on a sample of peripheral blood. These receptors came from a man aged 80 or over with active or convalescent COVID-19.

This clone showed up just a few times. This sequence joins TRBV6-5 and TRBJ1-2, with D perhaps matching TRBD1 (6 bases). The CDR3 sequence is 13 residues long. CDR1 and CDR2 from the germline V gene are MNHEY and SVGAGI. V was cut by 3 bases and J by 2 bases, with 7 bases left in between. The CDR3 sequence: CASSYQGNYGYTF. The CDR3 nucleotides read TGTGCCAGCAGTTATCAGGGGAACTATGGCTACACCTTC.

V is TRBV2 and J is TRBJ1-5, with D maybe TRBD1 (6 bases). The CDR3 runs 14 residues. CDR1 is SNHLY, CDR2 FYNNEI, per germline. V dropped 6 bases and J dropped 3 bases, with 12 bases sitting between them. In nucleotides, the CDR3 is TGTGCCAGCAGCCTGGACAGAAACAATCAGCCCCAGCATTTT. This gives the protein CASSLDRNNQPQHF.

V and J are TRBV4-2 and TRBJ1-2, with 9 nucleotides matching TRBD1. V dropped 2 bases and J dropped 7; count of bases not matched to a gene: 11. The CDR3 loop spans 16 amino acids. CDR1 LGHNA and CDR2 YNFKEQ come from the germline V gene. The DNA for the CDR3 is TGTGCCAGCAGCCAAAGCCAACAGGGGGCGTCGGCTGGCTACACCTTC. This gives the protein CASSQSQQGASAGYTF.

V and J are TRBV29-1 and TRBJ2-7, with 7 bases fitting TRBD2. CDR3 length: 13 residues. CDR1 and CDR2 (germline): SQVTM, ANQGSEA. Unmatched junction bases numbered 12, after V lost 6 bases and J lost 7 bases. Here the CDR3 reads CSVVRGESKEQYF. DNA for the CDR3: TGCAGCGTCGTTCGGGGGGAGAGTAAAGAGCAGTACTTC.

The rearrangement joins TRBV19 to TRBJ1-1; D ambiguous. V was trimmed by 2 bases and J by 4 bases, leaving 17 bases between them. CDR3 length: 16 residues. In germline, CDR1 is LNHDA, CDR2 SQIVND (reference sequence). CDR3 DNA: TGTGCCAGTAGTATATCAAGACCATGGGAGGGCACTGAAGCTTTCTTT. Translated: CASSISRPWEGTEAFF.

J is TRBJ2-1 and V is TRBV11-2; 9 nucleotides line up with TRBD1. The CDR3 is 13 amino acids. J gave up 3 bases and V 8 bases, and 2 bases lay outside the gene matches. Germline assignment: CDR1 SGHAT and CDR2 FQNNGV. This CDR3 is CASRQGGYNEQFF. The CDR3 DNA reads as TGTGCCAGCCGACAGGGGGGCTACAATGAGCAGTTCTTC. Full variable domain (outside the CDR3, taken from reference TRBV11-2 and TRBJ2-1): EAGVAQSPRYKIIEKRQSVAFWCNPISGHATLYWYQQILGQGPKLLIQFQNNGVVDDSQLPKDRFSAERLKGVDSTLKIQPAKLEDSAVYLCASRQGGYNEQFFGPGTRLTVL.

This clone was seen once. This rearrangement joins TRBV6-2 or TRBV6-3 to TRBJ2-5; possibly TRBD2 for D (7 bases). CDR3 length equals 16 residues. V gave up 5 bases and J gave up 4 bases, with 20 bases separating them. The germline V gene encodes CDR1 MNHEY and CDR2 SVGEGT. This CDR3 reads CASSPLGGPGGETQYF. The CDR3, as DNA: TGTGCCAGCAGTCCGTTAGGGGGACCGGGAGGAGAGACCCAGTACTTC.

The chain couples TRBV6-4 to TRBJ2-2, with 11 bases identical to TRBD2. Losses at the gene ends were 2 bases for V and 1 base for J; bases not matched to a gene: 0. The CDR3 sequence is 16 residues long. The germline CDR1 and CDR2 sequences are MRHNA and SNTAGT. The CDR3 loop reads CASSDGLAGNTGELFF. The CDR3 DNA sequence: TGTGCCAGCAGTGACGGACTAGCGGGGAACACCGGGGAGCTGTTTTTT.

For this clone: The sample carries other DNA sequences with the same CDR3. This sequence joins TRBV20-1 and TRBJ2-1; D is perhaps TRBD1 (5 bases). The CDR3 covers 11 residues. Trimming took off 3 bases at V and 6 bases at J, with 6 bases between the two ends. CDR1 and CDR2 (germline): DFQATT, SNEGSKA (reference sequence). CDR3 DNA: TGCAGTGCTAGTAGGGGCAATGAGCAGTTCTTC. It translates to CSASRGNEQFF.

The table lists this clone with a count of one. This chain's CDR3 is CASSSPRGGNTIYF. The DNA of the CDR3 is TGTGCCAGCAGTAGCCCCAGGGGAGGAAACACCATATATTTT. The genes are TRBV6-5 and TRBJ1-3; perhaps TRBD1 as D (6 bases). CDR3 length: 14 amino acids. Trimming removed 5 bases from V and 4 bases from J, with 12 bases in between. From germline, CDR1 is MNHEY and CDR2 SVGAGI.

V is TRBV5-4 and J is TRBJ2-3; maybe TRBD2 (6 bases). Trimming took 3 bases from V and 1 from J, leaving 9 bases between them. CDR3 length: 14 residues. Germline V gene data show CDR1 as SGHNT and CDR2 as YYREEE (reference sequence). This CDR3 is CASSSRGGTDTQYF. CDR3 in DNA: TGTGCCAGCAGCTCGCGCGGGGGCACAGATACGCAGTATTTT.

For the CDR3, the DNA is TGTGCCAGCAGCAAAGACAGGGGATACGAGCAGTACTTC. Translated, it gives CASSKDRGYEQYF. The V and J genes are TRBV7-3 and TRBJ2-7, with 8 positions matching TRBD1. CDR1 SGHTA and CDR2 FQGTGA come from the germline V gene. The V and J ends lost 5 bases and 4 bases, in that order; junction bases with no gene match: 4. This CDR3 has 13 amino acids.

The chain links TRBV19 to TRBJ1-5; 11 bases are shared with TRBD1. CDR3 size: 15 residues. V shed 7 bases, J shed 4 bases, and the junction held 6 bases outside the gene matches. Germline V gene data show CDR1 as LNHDA and CDR2 as SQIVND (reference sequence). For the CDR3, the DNA is TGTGCCAGTACCCCTCGGGACAGGGGGAATCAGCCCCAGCATTTT. Translating it yields CASTPRDRGNQPQHF.

V gene TRBV11-2 combines with J gene TRBJ2-7; 7 bases fit TRBD1. CDR1 SGHAT and CDR2 FQNNGV come from the germline V gene. With 4 bases clipped from V and 6 bases from J, the junction kept 9 bases outside the gene matches. CDR3 length equals 14 residues. Written as DNA, the CDR3 is TGTGCCAGCAGCTCGACAGGGATCCGACTCGAGCAGTACTTC. It translates to CASSSTGIRLEQYF.

The chain links TRBV2 to TRBJ1-3; the D gene is possibly TRBD1 (6 bases). Per germline, CDR1 SNHLY and CDR2 FYNNEI. The CDR3 totals 16 residues. The V end was cut by 6 bases, the J end by 0 bases, with 15 bases between. The CDR3, as DNA: TGTGCCAGCAGCCAAAGACAGGAAATCTCTGGAAACACCATATATTTT. It is translated as CASSQRQEISGNTIYF.

The genes are TRBV2 and TRBJ2-2; 11 positions match TRBD2. Germline V CDR1 and CDR2: SNHLY, FYNNEI. The CDR3 runs 15 residues. The junction had 4 bases not matched to a gene; V was cut back by 6 bases and J by 4 bases. CDR3 protein: CASSVSGGGTGELFF. Written as DNA, the CDR3 is TGTGCCAGCAGCGTTAGCGGGGGGGGCACCGGGGAGCTGTTTTTT.

The chain is built from TRBV10-1 and TRBJ1-1; D uncertain. This CDR3 has 14 amino acids. With 2 bases removed from V and 4 bases from J, the gap between germline ends came to 11 bases. Germline assignment: CDR1 WNHNN and CDR2 SYGVQD (reference sequence). The CDR3 here is CASSEGRLFTEAFF. For the CDR3, the DNA is TGCGCCAGCAGTGAGGGCAGGTTGTTCACTGAAGCTTTCTTT.

This clone has a handful of counts. This chain joins TRBV4-3 and TRBJ2-3, with 10 bases lining up with TRBD2. CDR1 LGHNA and CDR2 YSLEER come from the germline V gene. This CDR3 contains 20 residues. V was clipped by 5 bases and J by 0 bases; unmatched bases: 17. The CDR3 here is CASSFRHGASGGSSTDTQYF. The CDR3 DNA reads as TGCGCCAGCAGCTTCCGTCATGGGGCTAGCGGGGGCAGCAGCACAGATACGCAGTATTTT.

This clone was counted between two and nine times. V and J are TRBV7-9 and TRBJ1-4; a weak D match, TRBD1 (6 bases). The CDR3 extends over 15 amino acids. CDR1 SEHNR and CDR2 FQNEAQ come from the germline V gene (reference sequence). V was trimmed by 5 bases and J by 7 bases, leaving 17 bases between them. The CDR3 nucleotides are TGTGCCAGCAGCGCCGGACCCCGAGGGGGTGAAAAACTGTTTTTT. As protein: CASSAGPRGGEKLFF.

V usage is TRBV6-5 and J usage is TRBJ1-6; D perhaps matches TRBD1 (5 bases). The CDR3 totals 16 residues. Looked up from germline, CDR1 is MNHEY and CDR2 is SVGAGI. V lost 0 bases to trimming and J lost 2 bases, with 8 bases between them. The CDR3 here is CASSYSEQAYNSPLHF. CDR3 sequence (DNA): TGTGCCAGCAGTTACTCGGAACAGGCCTATAATTCACCCCTCCACTTT.